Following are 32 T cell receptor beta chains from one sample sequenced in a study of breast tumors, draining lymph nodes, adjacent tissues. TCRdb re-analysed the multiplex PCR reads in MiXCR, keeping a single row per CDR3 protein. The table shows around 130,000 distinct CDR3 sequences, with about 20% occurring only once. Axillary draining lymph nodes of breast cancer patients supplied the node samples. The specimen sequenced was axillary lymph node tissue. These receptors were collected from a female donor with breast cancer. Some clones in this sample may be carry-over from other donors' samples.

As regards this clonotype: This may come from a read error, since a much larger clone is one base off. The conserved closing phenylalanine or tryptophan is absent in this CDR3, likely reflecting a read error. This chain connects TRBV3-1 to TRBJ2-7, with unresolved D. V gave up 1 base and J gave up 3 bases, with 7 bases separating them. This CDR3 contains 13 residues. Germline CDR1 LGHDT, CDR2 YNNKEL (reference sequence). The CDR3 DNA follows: TGTGCCAGCAGCCAAGGGGGTTACTACGAGCAGTACTCC. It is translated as CASSQGGYYEQYS.

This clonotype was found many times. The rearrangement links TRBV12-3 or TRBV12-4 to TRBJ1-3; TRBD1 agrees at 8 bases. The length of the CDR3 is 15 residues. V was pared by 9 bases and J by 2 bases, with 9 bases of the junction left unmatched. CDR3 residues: CASSFTGQAGNTIYF. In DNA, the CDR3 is TGTGCCAGTTCCTTTACGGGACAGGCTGGAAACACCATATATTTT.

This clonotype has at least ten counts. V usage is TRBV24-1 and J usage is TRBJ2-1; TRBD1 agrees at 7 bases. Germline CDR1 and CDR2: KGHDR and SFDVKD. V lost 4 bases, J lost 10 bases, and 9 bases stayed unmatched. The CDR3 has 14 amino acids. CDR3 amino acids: CATSERNRGGEQFF. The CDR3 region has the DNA TGTGCCACCAGTGAGCGGAACAGGGGTGGGGAGCAGTTCTTC.

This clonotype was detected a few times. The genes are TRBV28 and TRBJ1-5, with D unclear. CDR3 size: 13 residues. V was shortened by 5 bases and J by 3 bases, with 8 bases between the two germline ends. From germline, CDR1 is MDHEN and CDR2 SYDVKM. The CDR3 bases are TGTGCCAGCAGTGACGGATACAATCAGCCCCAGCATTTT. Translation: CASSDGYNQPQHF.

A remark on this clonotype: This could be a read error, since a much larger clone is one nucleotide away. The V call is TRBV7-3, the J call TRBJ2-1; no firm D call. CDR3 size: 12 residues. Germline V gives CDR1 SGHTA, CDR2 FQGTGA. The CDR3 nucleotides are TGTGCCAGCAGCCAGAGTAGGAGTGAGCAGTCCTTC. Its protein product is CASSQSRSEQSF.

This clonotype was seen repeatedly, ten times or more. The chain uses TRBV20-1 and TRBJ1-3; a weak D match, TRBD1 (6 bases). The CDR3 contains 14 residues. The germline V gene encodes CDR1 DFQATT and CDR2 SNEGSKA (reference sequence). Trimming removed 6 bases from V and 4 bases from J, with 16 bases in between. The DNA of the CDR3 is TGCAGTGCGGAGGGACACCTTAGGGGAAACACCATATATTTT. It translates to CSAEGHLRGNTIYF.

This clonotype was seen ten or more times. CDR3 region: CSAQKGWHTGELFF. CDR3 nucleotides: TGCAGTGCCCAAAAGGGGTGGCACACCGGGGAGCTGTTTTTT. The chain has TRBV20-1 and TRBJ2-2; tentatively, D is TRBD1 (5 bases). Germline V gives CDR1 DFQATT, CDR2 SNEGSKA (reference sequence). The CDR3 contains 14 residues. The ends were cut back, 6 bases at V and 3 bases at J, with 14 bases in the middle.

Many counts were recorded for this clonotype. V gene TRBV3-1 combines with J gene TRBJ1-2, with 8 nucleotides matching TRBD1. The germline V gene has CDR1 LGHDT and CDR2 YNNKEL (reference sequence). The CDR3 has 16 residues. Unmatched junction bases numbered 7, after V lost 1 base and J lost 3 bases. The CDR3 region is CASSQGRPGGHYGYTF. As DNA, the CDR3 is TGTGCCAGCAGCCAAGGCAGGCCAGGGGGCCACTATGGCTACACCTTC.

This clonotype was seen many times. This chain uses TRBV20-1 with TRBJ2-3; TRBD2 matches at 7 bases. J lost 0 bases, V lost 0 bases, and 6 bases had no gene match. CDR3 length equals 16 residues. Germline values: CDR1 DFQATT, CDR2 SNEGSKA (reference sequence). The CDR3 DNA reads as TGCAGTGCTAGAGATCGTGGTAGCGGGAGCACAGATACGCAGTATTTT. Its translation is CSARDRGSGSTDTQYF.

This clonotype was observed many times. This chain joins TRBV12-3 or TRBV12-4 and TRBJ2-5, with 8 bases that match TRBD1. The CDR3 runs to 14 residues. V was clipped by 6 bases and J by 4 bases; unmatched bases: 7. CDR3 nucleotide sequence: TGTGCCAGCAGGGGACAGGCCCTGGGAGAGACCCAGTACTTC. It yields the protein CASRGQALGETQYF.

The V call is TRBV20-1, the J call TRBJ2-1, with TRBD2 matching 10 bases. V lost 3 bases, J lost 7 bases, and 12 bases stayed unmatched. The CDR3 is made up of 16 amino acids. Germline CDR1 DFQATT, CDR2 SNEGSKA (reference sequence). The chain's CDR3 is CSARQGASGSWNEQFF. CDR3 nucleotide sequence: TGCAGTGCTAGGCAAGGGGCTAGCGGGAGTTGGAATGAGCAGTTCTTC.

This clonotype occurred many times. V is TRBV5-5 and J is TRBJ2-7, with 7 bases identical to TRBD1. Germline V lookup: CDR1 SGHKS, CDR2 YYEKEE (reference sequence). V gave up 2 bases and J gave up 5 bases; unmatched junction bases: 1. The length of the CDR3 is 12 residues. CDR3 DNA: TGTGCCAGCAGCTTCGACAGGGACGAGCAGTACTTC. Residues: CASSFDRDEQYF.

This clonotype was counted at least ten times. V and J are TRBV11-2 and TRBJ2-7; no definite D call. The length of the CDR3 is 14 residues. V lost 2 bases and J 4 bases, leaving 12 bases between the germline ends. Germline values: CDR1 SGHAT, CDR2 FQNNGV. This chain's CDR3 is CASSLKQPGYEQYF. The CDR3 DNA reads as TGTGCCAGCAGCTTAAAGCAGCCCGGGTACGAGCAGTACTTC.

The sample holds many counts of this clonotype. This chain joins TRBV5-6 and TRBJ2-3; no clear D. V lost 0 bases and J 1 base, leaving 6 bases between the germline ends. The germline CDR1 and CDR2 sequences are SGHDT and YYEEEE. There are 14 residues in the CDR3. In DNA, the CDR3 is TGTGCCAGCAGCTTGGTTCGGCGCACAGATACGCAGTATTTT. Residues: CASSLVRRTDTQYF.

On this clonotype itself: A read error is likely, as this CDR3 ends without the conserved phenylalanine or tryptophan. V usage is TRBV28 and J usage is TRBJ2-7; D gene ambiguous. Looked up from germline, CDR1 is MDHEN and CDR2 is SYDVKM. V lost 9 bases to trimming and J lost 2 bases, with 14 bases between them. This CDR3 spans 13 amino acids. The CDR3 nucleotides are TGTGCCAGTAAAAAACCTTATCCCTACGAGCAGTACCTC. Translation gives CASKKPYPYEQYL.

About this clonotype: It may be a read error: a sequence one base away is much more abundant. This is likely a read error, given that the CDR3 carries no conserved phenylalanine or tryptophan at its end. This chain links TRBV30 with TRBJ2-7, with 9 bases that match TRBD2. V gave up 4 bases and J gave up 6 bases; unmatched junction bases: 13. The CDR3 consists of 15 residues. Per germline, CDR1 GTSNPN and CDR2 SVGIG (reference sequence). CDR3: CAWTLPVAGVSEQYL. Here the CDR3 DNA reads TGTGCCTGGACCCTCCCCGTAGCGGGAGTATCCGAGCAGTACCTC.

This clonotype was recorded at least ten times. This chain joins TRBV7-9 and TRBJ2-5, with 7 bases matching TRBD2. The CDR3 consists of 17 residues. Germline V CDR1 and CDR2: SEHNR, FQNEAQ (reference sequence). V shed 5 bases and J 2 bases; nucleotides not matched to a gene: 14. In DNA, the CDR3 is TGTGCCAGCAGCCCCGGCCGAGGGGCCGGGGGGCAAGAGACCCAGTACTTC. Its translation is CASSPGRGAGGQETQYF.

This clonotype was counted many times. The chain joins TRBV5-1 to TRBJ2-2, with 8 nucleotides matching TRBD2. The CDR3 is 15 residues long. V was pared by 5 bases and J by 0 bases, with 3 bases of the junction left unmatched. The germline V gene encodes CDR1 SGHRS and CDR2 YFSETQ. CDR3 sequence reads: CASRPGLANTGELFF. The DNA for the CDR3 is TGCGCCAGCAGGCCGGGACTAGCGAACACCGGGGAGCTGTTTTTT.

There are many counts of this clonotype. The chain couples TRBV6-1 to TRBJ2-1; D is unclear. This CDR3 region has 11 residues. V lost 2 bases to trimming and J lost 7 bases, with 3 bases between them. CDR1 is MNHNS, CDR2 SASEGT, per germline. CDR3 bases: TGTGCCAGCAGTGAATTAAATGAGCAGTTCTTC. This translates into CASSELNEQFF.

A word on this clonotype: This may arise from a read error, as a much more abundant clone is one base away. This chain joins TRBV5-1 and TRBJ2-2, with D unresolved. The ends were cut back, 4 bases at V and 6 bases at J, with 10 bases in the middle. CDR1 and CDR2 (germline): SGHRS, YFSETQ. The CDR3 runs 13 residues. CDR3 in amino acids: CASSLGGAGELFF. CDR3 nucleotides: TGCGCCAGCAGCCTGGGTGGGGCCGGGGAGCTGTTTTTT.

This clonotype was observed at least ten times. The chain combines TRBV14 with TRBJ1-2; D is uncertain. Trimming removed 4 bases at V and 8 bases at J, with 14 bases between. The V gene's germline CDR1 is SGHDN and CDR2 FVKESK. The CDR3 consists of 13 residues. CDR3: CASSPTRNGGYTF. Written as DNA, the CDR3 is TGTGCCAGCAGCCCGACCCGGAATGGGGGCTACACCTTC.

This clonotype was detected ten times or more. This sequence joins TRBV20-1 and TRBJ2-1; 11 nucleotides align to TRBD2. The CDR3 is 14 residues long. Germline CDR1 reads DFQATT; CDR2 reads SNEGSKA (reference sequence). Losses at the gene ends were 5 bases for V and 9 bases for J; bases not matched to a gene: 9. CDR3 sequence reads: CSAYPLAGEFEQFF. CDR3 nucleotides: TGCAGTGCTTACCCACTAGCGGGAGAATTTGAGCAGTTCTTC.

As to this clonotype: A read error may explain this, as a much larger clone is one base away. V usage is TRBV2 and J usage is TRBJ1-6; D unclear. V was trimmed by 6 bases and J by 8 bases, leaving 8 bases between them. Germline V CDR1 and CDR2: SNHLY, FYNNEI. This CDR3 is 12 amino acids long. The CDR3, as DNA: TGTGCCAGCAGGCGGGGTGATTCACCCCTCCACTTT. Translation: CASRRGDSPLHF.

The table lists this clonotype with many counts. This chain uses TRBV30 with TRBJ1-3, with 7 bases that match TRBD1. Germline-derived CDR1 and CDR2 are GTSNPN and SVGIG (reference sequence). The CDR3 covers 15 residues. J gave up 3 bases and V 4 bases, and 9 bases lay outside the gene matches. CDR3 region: CAWTMAQGIGNTIYF. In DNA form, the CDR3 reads TGTGCCTGGACGATGGCACAGGGGATTGGAAACACCATATATTTT.

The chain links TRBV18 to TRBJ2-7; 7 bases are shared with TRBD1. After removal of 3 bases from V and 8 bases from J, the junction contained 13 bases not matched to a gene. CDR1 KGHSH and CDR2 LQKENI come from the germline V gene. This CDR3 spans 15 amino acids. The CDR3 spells CASSPRTGAIYKQYF. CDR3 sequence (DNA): TGTGCCAGCTCACCCAGGACAGGCGCCATTTACAAGCAGTACTTC.

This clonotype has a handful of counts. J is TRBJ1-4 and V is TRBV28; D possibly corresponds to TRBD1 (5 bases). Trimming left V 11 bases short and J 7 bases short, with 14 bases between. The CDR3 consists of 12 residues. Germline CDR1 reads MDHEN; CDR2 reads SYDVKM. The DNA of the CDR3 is TGTGCCGGGGGAGGGGACGGTGAAAAACTGTTTTTT. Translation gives CAGGGDGEKLFF.

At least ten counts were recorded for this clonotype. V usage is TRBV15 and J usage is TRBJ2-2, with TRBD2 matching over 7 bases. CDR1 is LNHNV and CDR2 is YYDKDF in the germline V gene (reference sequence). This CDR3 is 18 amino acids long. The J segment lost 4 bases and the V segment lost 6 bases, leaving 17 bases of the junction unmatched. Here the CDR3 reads CATSRSSGGPGGTGELFF. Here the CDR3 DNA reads TGTGCCACCAGTAGGTCTAGCGGTGGACCCGGGGGCACCGGGGAGCTGTTTTTT.

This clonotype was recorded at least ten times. The DNA of the CDR3 is TGTGCCAGCAGCCTCCTGATCAATGAGCAGTTCTTC. Translated: CASSLLINEQFF. The V gene is TRBV6-6, the J gene TRBJ2-1, with no clear D. Trimming left V 6 bases short and J 6 bases short, with 9 bases between. CDR1 is MNHNY, CDR2 SVGAGI, per germline (reference sequence). This CDR3 comprises 12 residues.

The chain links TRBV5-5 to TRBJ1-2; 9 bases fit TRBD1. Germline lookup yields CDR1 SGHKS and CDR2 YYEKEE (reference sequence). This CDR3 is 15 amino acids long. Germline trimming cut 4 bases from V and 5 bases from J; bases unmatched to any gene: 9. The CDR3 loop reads CASSPRDRALYGYTF. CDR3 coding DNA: TGTGCCAGCAGCCCCCGGGACAGGGCCCTTTATGGCTACACCTTC.

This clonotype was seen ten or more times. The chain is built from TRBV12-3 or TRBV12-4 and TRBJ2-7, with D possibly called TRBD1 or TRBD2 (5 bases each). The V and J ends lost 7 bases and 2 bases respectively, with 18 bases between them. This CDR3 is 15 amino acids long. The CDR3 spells CASNQRSGPTYEQYF. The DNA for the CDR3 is TGTGCCAGCAATCAGCGGTCGGGGCCAACCTACGAGCAGTACTTC.

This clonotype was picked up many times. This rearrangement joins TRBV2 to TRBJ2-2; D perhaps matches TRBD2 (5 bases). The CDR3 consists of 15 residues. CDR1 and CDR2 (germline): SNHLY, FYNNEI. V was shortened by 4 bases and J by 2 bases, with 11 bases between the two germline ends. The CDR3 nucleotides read TGTGCCAGCAGTGTTGAGGGCGTTAACACCGGGGAGCTGTTTTTT. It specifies CASSVEGVNTGELFF. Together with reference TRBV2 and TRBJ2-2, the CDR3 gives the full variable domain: EPEVTQTPSHQVTQMGQEVILRCVPISNHLYFYWYRQILGQKVEFLVSFYNNEISEKSEIFDDQFSVERPDGSNFTLKIRSTKLEDSAMYFCASSVEGVNTGELFFGEGSRLTVL.

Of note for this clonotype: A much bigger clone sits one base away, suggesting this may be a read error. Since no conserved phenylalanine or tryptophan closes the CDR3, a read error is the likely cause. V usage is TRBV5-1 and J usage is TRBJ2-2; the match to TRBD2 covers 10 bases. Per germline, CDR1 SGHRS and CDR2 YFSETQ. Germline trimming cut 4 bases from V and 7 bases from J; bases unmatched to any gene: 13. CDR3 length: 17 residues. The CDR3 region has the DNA TGCGCCAGCAGCCAACAGATAGCGGGAGGCCCGAGCGGGGAGCTGTTTCTT. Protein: CASSQQIAGGPSGELFL.